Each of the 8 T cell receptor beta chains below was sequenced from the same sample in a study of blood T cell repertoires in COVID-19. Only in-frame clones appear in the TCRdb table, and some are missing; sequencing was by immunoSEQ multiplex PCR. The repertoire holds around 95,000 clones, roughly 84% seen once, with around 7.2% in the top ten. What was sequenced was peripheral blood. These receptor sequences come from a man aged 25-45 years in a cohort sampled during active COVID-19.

The CDR3 sequence: CASNPGTGVMNTEAFF. Here the CDR3 DNA reads TGTGCCAGCAATCCCGGGACAGGGGTGATGAACACTGAAGCTTTCTTT. The V call is TRBV6-6, the J call TRBJ1-1, with 10 nucleotides matching TRBD1. There are 16 residues in the CDR3. Germline lookup yields CDR1 MNHNY and CDR2 SVGAGI (reference sequence). Losses at the gene ends were 7 bases for V and 0 bases for J; bases not matched to a gene: 8.

Here the CDR3 reads CASSARQGPGELFF. For the CDR3, the DNA is TGTGCCAGCAGCGCCCGACAGGGACCCGGGGAGCTGTTTTTT. J is TRBJ2-2 and V is TRBV7-9, with 7 bases that match TRBD1. The CDR3 spans 14 residues. Losses at the gene ends were 5 bases for V and 6 bases for J; bases not matched to a gene: 6. Germline V gene sequence: CDR1 SEHNR, CDR2 FQNEAQ (reference sequence).

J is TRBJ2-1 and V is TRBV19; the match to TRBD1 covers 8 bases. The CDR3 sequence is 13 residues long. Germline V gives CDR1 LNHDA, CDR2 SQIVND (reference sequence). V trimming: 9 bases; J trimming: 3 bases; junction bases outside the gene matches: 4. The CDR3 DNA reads TGTGCCAGCCGGGACAGGCGCTACAATGAGCAGTTCTTC. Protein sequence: CASRDRRYNEQFF.

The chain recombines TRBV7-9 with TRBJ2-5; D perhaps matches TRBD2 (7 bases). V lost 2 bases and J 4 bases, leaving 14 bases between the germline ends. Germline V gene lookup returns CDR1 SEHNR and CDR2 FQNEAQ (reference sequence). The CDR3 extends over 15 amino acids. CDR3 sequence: CASSLLGGLSETQYF. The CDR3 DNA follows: TGTGCCAGCAGCTTACTCGGGGGGCTGTCAGAGACCCAGTACTTC.

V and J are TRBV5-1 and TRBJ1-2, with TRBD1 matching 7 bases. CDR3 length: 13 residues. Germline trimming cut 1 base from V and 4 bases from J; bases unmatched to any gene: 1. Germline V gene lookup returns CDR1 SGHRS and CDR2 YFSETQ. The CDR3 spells CASSLSGGYGYTF. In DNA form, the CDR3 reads TGCGCCAGCAGCTTGTCAGGGGGCTATGGCTACACCTTC. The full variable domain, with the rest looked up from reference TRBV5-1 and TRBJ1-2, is KAGVTQTPRYLIKTRGQQVTLSCSPISGHRSVSWYQQTPGQGLQFLFEYFSETQRNKGNFPGRFSGRQFSNSRSEMNVSTLELGDSALYLCASSLSGGYGYTFGSGTRLTVV.

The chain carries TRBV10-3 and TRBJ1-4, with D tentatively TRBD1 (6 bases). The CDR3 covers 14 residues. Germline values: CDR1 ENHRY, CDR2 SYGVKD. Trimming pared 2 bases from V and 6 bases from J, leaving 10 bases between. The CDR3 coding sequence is TGTGCCATCAGTGAGGGGCGGACAGATGAAAAACTGTTTTTT. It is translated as CAISEGRTDEKLFF.

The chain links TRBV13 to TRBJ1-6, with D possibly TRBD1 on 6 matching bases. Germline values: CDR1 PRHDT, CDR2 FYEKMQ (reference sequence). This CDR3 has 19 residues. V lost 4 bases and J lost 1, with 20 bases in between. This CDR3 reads CASSSTTGFSGSYNSPLHF. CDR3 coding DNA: TGTGCCAGCAGCTCCACGACAGGCTTTAGTGGGTCCTATAATTCACCCCTCCACTTT.

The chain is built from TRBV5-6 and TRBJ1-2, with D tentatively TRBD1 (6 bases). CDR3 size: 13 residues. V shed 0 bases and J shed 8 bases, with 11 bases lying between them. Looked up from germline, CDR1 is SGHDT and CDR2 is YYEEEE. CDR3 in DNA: TGTGCCAGCAGCTTGGGGGCAGGGGAAGGCTACACCTTC. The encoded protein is CASSLGAGEGYTF.